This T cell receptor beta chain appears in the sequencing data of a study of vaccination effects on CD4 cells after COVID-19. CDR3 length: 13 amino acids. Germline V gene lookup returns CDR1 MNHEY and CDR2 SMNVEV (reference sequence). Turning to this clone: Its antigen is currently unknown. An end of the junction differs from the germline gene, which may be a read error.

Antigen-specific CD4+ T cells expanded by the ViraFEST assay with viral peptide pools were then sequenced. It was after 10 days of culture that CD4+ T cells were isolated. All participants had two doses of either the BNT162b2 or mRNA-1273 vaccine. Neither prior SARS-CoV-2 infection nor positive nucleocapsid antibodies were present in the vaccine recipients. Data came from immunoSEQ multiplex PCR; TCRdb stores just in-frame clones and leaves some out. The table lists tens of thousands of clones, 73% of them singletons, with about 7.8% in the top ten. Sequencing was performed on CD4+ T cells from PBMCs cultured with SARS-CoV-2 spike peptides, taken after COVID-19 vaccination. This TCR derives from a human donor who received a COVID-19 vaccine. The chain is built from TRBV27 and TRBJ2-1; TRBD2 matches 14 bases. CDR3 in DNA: TGTGCCTGCAGACTAGCGGGAGGGACTAGACAGTTCTTC. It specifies CACRLAGGTRQFF.